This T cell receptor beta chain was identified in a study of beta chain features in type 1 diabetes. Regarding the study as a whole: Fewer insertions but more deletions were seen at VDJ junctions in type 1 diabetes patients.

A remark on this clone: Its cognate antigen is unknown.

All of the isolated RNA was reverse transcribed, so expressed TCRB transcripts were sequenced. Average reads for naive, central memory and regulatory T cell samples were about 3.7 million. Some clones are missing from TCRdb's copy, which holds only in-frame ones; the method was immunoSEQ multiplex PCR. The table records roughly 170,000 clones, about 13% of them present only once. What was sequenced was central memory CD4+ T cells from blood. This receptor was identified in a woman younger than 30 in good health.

The CDR3 bases are TGTGCCAGCAGTTTTACCGGGAGTAAGGGAGATACGCAGTATTTT. Protein sequence: CASSFTGSKGDTQYF. This chain links TRBV28 with TRBJ2-3, with a weak D call TRBD2 (6 bases). This CDR3 is 15 amino acids long. Germline CDR1 reads MDHEN; CDR2 reads SYDVKM. The V and J ends lost 3 bases and 5 bases respectively, with 15 bases between them. Variable domain in full (rest from reference TRBV28 and TRBJ2-3): DVKVTQSSRYLVKRTGEKVFLECVQDMDHENMFWYRQDPGLGLRLIYFSYDVKMKEKGDIPEGYSVSREKKERFSLILESASTNQTSMYLCASSFTGSKGDTQYFGPGTRLTVL.